This entry concerns a single TCR beta chain. The data are from a study of blood T cell repertoires in COVID-19. Study summary: Acute-phase and convalescent COVID-19 samples originated in the United States, Italy and Spain.

TCRdb's table, derived via immunoSEQ multiplex PCR, lists solely in-frame clones and lacks some. The sample yields tens of thousands of clones, about nine tenths seen once. The sample consisted of peripheral blood. The source is a human donor in a cohort sampled during active COVID-19.

CDR3 nucleotides: TGTGCCAGCTCGTCATATACCAGGGAAAACTATGGCTACACCTTC. Translated: CASSSYTRENYGYTF. The chain recombines TRBV6-5 with TRBJ1-2; weak D call: TRBD1 (5 bases). The CDR3 covers 15 residues. V was shortened by 8 bases and J by 2 bases, with 18 bases between the two germline ends. Germline V gene lookup returns CDR1 MNHEY and CDR2 SVGAGI.